A selection of T cell receptor beta chains follows, all from one sample in a study of blood T cell repertoires in COVID-19. Clones were read by immunoSEQ multiplex PCR, and TCRdb kept only the in-frame ones, dropping some. The data hold about 480,000 clones, with about 88% observed a single time. Sequencing was done on a sample of peripheral blood. Receptor source: a man in his late teens or twenties with COVID-19, enrolled during active disease. CDR3s include the opening cysteine and the closing phenylalanine or tryptophan. D genes are given only for firm matches. For some rows the clone size is stated as once, few or many, or as a class when expanded; others skip it.

DNA	CDR3	J	D	V	size
TGTGCCAGCGCCGTCCGGGCCTCCCCGGGGGAGCAGTACTTC	CASAVRASPGEQYF	TRBJ2-7	NA	TRBV2	NA
TGTGCCAGCAGTCACGGAGGGTTGGGACTGAACACTGAAGCTTTCTTT	CASSHGGLGLNTEAFF	TRBJ1-1	NA	TRBV14	NA
TGCAGTGCAAGACAGCAAGAGACCCAGTACTTC	CSARQQETQYF	TRBJ2-5	NA	TRBV20-1	NA
TGTGCCAGCAGCACCCTTCTAAGGGACAGGGGATACGAGCAGTACTTC	CASSTLLRDRGYEQYF	TRBJ2-7	TRBD1	TRBV11-2	NA
TGCGCCAGCAGCCAAACAGACGGAGGTACTTATGGCTACACCTTC	CASSQTDGGTYGYTF	TRBJ1-2	NA	TRBV4-1	NA
TGTGCGGGAACAGGACAGGGGCATCAGCCCCAGCATTTT	CAGTGQGHQPQHF	TRBJ1-5	TRBD1	TRBV2	NA
TGTGCCAGCTCACCAGCCTGGGGACTCGATAACACCGGGGAGCTGTTTTTT	CASSPAWGLDNTGELFF	TRBJ2-2	NA	TRBV18	NA
TGCGCCAGCAGCTTGTCAGGGAAGGGGATGGGAGAAAAACTGTTTTTT	CASSLSGKGMGEKLFF	TRBJ1-4	NA	TRBV5-1	NA
TGTGCCTGGAGTGTAGGAGCGGGGGAAGAGACCCAGTACTTC	CAWSVGAGEETQYF	TRBJ2-5	TRBD2	TRBV30	NA
TGCGCCAGCAGTCAATCCCTAGCGGGGGCGGCCTACGAGCAGTACTTC	CASSQSLAGAAYEQYF	TRBJ2-7	TRBD2	TRBV5-1	once
TGCGCCAGCAGAGCGACAGGGGGCGTAGAGACCCAGTACTTC	CASRATGGVETQYF	TRBJ2-5	TRBD1	TRBV5-1	NA
TGTGCCAGCAACGGACAGTCGGTAGTGGATGAAAAACTGTTTTTT	CASNGQSVVDEKLFF	TRBJ1-4	NA	TRBV2	NA
TGTGCCAGCAGGGACAGGGGAAGCTCCTATAATTCACCCCTCCACTTT	CASRDRGSSYNSPLHF	TRBJ1-6	TRBD1	TRBV28	NA
TGTGCCAGTACCGGATTAGGACAGGGCTGGGCTTTCTTT	CASTGLGQGWAFF	TRBJ1-1	TRBD1	TRBV19	NA
TGTGCCAGCACCAACTCCCAACTAGCGGGAGGCGGGCAGTTCTTC	CASTNSQLAGGGQFF	TRBJ2-1	TRBD2	TRBV7-9	NA
TGTGCCACCAGTGACTCCCTCGGGGGGCGGGAGCAGTTCTTC	CATSDSLGGREQFF	TRBJ2-1	NA	TRBV24-1	once
TGTGCCAGCAGCTCCTTAGACAGGGCTTCATGGGAGCAGTACTTC	CASSSLDRASWEQYF	TRBJ2-7	NA	TRBV21-1	NA
TGTGCCTGGAGTTTCGGGACTGGGGACTACGAGCAGTACTTC	CAWSFGTGDYEQYF	TRBJ2-7	NA	TRBV30	NA
TGTGCCAGTCGCCAGGGGGACACTGAAGCTTTCTTT	CASRQGDTEAFF	TRBJ1-1	TRBD1	TRBV19	once
TGTGCCAGCAGCGACGGGACAGCCATTTACAATGAGCAGTTCTTC	CASSDGTAIYNEQFF	TRBJ2-1	TRBD1	TRBV11-1	NA
TGTGCCAGCAGCCAAGATATGGGGGGAAGGGACGAGCAGTACTTC	CASSQDMGGRDEQYF	TRBJ2-7	NA	TRBV3-1/TRBV3-2	NA
TGTGCCAGCAGTACTAGCGGGAGAATTAGTGGAGACCGTGAGCAGTTCTTC	CASSTSGRISGDREQFF	TRBJ2-1	TRBD2	TRBV7-2	NA